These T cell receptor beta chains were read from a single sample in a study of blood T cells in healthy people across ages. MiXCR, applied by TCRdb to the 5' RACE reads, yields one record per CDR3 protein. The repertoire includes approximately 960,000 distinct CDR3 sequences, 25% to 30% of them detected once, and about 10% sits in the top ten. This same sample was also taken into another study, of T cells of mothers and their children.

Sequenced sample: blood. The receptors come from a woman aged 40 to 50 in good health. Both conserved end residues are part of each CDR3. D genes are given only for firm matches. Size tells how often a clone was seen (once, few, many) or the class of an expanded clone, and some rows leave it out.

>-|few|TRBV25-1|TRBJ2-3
TGTGCCAGCAGTGAAGGGACTCTCACAGATACGCAGTATTTT
CASSEGTLTDTQYF
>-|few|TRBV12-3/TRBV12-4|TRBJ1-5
TGTGCCAGCACCGACCCGGGGCAGCCCCAGCATTTT
CASTDPGQPQHF
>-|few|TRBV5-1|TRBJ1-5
TGCGCCAGCAGCTTGGGGACAGCGGGGAATCAGCCCCAGCATTTT
CASSLGTAGNQPQHF
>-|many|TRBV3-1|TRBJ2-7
TGTGCCAGCAGCCAAGCCGGGGGTACCTACGAGCAGTACTTC
CASSQAGGTYEQYF
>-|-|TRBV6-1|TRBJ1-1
TGTGCCAGCAGTGAAGCTTCCATCATGAACACTGGAGCTTTCTTT
CASSEASIMNTGAFF
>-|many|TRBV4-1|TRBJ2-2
TGCGCCAGCAGCCCGGGGACCGGGGAGCTGTTTTTT
CASSPGTGELFF
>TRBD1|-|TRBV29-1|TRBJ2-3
TGCAGCGTTGATGGGCAGGGGGCAATCACAGATACGCAGTATTTT
CSVDGQGAITDTQYF
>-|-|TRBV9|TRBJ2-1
TGTGCCAGCAGCGTCGGGACAACCGTATACAATGAGCAGTTCTTC
CASSVGTTVYNEQFF
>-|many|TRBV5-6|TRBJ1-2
TGTGCCAGCAGCTTGAGATCTGTTAACTATGGCTACACCTTC
CASSLRSVNYGYTF
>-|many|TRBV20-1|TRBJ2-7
TGCAGTGCTTCCCCCGAAGGACCCAACTACGAGCAGTACTTC
CSASPEGPNYEQYF
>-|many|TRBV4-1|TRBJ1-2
TGCGCCAGCAGCCAAGTCGGATCGTCCTCTGGCTACACCTTC
CASSQVGSSSGYTF
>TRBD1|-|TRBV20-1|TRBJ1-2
TGCAGTGCCCCGGACAGGGTCAACTGGGGCTACACCTTC
CSAPDRVNWGYTF
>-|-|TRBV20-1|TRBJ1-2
TGCAGTGCTAGAAACAGGGAAGTGGGTGGCTACACCTTC
CSARNREVGGYTF
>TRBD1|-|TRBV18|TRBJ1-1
TGTGCCAGCTCACACAGGGGGGCTTATACTGAAGCTTTCTTT
CASSHRGAYTEAFF
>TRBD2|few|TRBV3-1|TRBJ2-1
TGTGCCAGCAGCCGAAGATTAGCGGGGGGGCCCTACAATGAGCAGTTCTTC
CASSRRLAGGPYNEQFF
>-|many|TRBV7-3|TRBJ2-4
TGTGCCAGCAGCTTCACCGCGGGGGCGGGGCGTAGTGGTAACATTCAGTACTTC
CASSFTAGAGRSGNIQYF
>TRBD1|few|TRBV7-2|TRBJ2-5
TGTGCCAGCAGCCCTCGGGACAGACCAGGGACCCAGTACTTC
CASSPRDRPGTQYF
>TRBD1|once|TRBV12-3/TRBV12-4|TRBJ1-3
TGTGCCAGCAGGGACAGGGTCTCTGGAAACACCATATATTTT
CASRDRVSGNTIYF